This T cell receptor (beta chain) was profiled in a study of cytomegalovirus exposure and HLA in healthy donors. Notes on the study in general: Specificity for CMV antigens was confirmed in vitro for a few of the CMV-associated chains. Overall, approximately 150 TCR beta chains were annotated as cytomegalovirus-associated.

With respect to this clone: Its antigen is unknown.

In the PCR, 60 Vbeta and 13 Jbeta primers were used. TCRdb keeps only in-frame clones here, not all; method: immunoSEQ multiplex PCR. This sample has about 90,000 clones, with less than 75% found just once. The material sequenced was PBMCs. The clonotype originates from a man aged 30-40 years in good health and CMV-seronegative.

The CDR3 sequence is CASSEAPGLAGGTQYF. CDR3 nucleotide sequence: TGTGCCAGCAGTGAAGCGCCGGGACTAGCGGGGGGAACGCAGTATTTT. J is TRBJ2-3 and V is TRBV2, with 15 bases aligning to TRBD2. V lost 0 bases, J lost 9 bases, and 4 bases stayed unmatched. Germline CDR1 and CDR2: SNHLY and FYNNEI. The CDR3 is 16 residues long.